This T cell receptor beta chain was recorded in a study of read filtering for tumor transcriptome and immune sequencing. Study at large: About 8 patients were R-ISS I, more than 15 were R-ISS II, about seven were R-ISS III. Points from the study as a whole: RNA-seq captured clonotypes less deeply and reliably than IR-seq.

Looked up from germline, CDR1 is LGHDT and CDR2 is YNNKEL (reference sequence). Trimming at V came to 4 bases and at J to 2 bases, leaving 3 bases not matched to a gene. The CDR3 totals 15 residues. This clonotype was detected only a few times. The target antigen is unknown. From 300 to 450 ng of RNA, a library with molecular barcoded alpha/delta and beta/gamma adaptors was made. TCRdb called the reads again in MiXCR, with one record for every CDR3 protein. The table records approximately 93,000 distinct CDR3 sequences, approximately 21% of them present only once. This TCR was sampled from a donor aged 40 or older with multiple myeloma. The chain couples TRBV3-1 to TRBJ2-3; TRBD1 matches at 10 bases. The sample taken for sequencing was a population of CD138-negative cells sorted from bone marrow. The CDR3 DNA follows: TGTGCCAGCAGCCGACAGGGGGCGACCACAGATACGCAGTATTTT. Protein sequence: CASSRQGATTDTQYF.